This record covers a single T cell receptor beta chain. The protocol was immunoSEQ multiplex PCR, while the TCRdb copy is restricted to in-frame clones and leaves out a portion. Of 75,000 to 95,000 clones listed, around 90% are singletons. The ends were cut back, 4 bases at V and 4 bases at J, with 7 bases in the middle. The CDR3 runs to 12 residues. From germline, CDR1 is MNHEY and CDR2 SMNVEV (reference sequence). This record comes from a study of T cell changes during pregnancy in multiple sclerosis. The chain links TRBV27 to TRBJ2-5, with TRBD2 as a possible D gene (6 bases). The source is a female donor with multiple sclerosis, enrolled in a pregnancy study. The sequencing used peripheral blood, collected in the first trimester of pregnancy. The CDR3 DNA is TGTGCCAGCAGTTACGGGGGAGAGACCCAGTACTTC. Encoded protein: CASSYGGETQYF.